This T cell receptor beta chain emerged from a study of T cell repertoires in cytomegalovirus infection. Study at large: Recently identified HLA-C-restricted CMV epitopes were used, and well-studied HLA-B-restricted CMV epitopes were used as well. Both CMV infection and a matching HLA type were indicated by public TCR beta signatures. Study-level points and caveats: Within the response measured ex vivo, HLA-C-restricted CMV-specific TCR beta clonotypes were dominant. Cumulated frequencies of public TCR beta families served to identify carriers of CMV plus the relevant HLA.

In the case of this clonotype: Its antigen is still unknown.

This CDR3 spans 12 amino acids. Between the trimmed V and J ends, which lost 6 bases and 0 bases, there was a span of 6 bases. Germline V gene data show CDR1 as MNHEY and CDR2 as SVGEGT. TCRdb passed the reads through MiXCR, listing each CDR3 protein once. The sample yields about 220,000 distinct CDR3 sequences, approximately 40% seen once. This clonotype was sampled from a human donor in good health (CMV status not recorded). Some clones in this sample may be carry-over from other donors' samples. The rearrangement uses TRBV6-2 or TRBV6-3 and TRBJ2-7, with TRBD1 as a possible D gene (5 bases). The source was CD8+ T cells from cultured PBMCs, collected from culture after CMV antigen stimulation. The CDR3 nucleotides read TGTGCCAGCAGGACAGCCTCCTACGAGCAGTACTTC. Protein: CASRTASYEQYF.